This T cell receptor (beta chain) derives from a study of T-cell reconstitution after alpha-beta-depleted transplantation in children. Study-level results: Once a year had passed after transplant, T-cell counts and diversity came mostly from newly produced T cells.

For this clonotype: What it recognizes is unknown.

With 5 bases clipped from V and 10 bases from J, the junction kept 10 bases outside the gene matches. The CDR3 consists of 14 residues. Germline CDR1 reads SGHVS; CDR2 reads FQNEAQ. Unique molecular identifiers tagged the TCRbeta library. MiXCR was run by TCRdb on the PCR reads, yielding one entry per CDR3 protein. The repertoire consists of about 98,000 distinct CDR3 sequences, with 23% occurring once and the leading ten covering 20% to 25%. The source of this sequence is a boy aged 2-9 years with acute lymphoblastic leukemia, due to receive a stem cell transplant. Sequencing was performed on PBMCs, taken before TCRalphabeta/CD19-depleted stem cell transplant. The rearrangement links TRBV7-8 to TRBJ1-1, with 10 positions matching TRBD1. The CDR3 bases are TGTGCCAGCAGCCGGACAGGGGGACCACGTAGAGCTTTCTTT. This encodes CASSRTGGPRRAFF.